What follows describes a single T cell receptor beta chain. This specimen comes from a study of shared clonotypes between healthy human individuals. Profiling relied on immunoSEQ multiplex PCR, and the TCRdb table lists in-frame clones only, not all of them. The sample records around 1.9 million clones, 93% being singletons. This CDR3 contains 16 residues. Germline values: CDR1 SGDLS, CDR2 YYNGEE. Trimming removed 3 bases from V and 2 bases from J; junction bases left unmatched: 2. Naive CD8 cells comprised CD45RO-negative, CCR7-positively selected cells, excluding terminally differentiated effector memory CD45RA+ cells.

The sequencing input was naive CD8+ T cells from PBMCs. The sequence derives from a young man in good health. Some clones in this sample may be carry-over from other donors' samples. This chain links TRBV9 with TRBJ2-7; 16 nucleotides line up with TRBD2. The CDR3 loop is CASSAGLAGGTYEQYF. CDR3 nucleotides: TGTGCCAGCAGCGCGGGACTAGCGGGAGGGACCTACGAGCAGTACTTC.